This TCR beta chain originates from a study of cytomegalovirus exposure and HLA in healthy donors. Findings and caveats of the study: A subsequent analysis found that TCR clusters from the first cohort also tended to co-occur in the approximately 130 validation repertoires, with approximately 95% of cluster scores above 0. In vitro assays verified that a few CMV-associated chains recognized CMV antigens specifically. For cytomegalovirus status, the classifier reportedly gave diagnoses with high specificity and sensitivity. According to the study, approximately 150 TCR beta chains were cytomegalovirus-associated.

The CDR3 has 13 amino acids. V lost 0 bases to trimming and J lost 5 bases, with 7 bases between them. Germline V lookup: CDR1 LNHDA, CDR2 SQIVND (reference sequence). For this clone: Its antigen is unknown.

Repertoires were generated with immunoSEQ multiplex PCR, while TCRdb's copy carries only in-frame clones and drops some. Here the sample spans about 43,000 clones, 90% to 95% being singletons. The sequence was collected from a man between 18 and 35 years old in good health and CMV-seronegative. The gene calls are TRBV19 and TRBJ1-2; D ambiguous. Sequences were obtained from PBMCs. The DNA of the CDR3 is TGTGCCAGTAGTATAGAGGAGGCTTATGGCTACACCTTC. This sequence encodes CASSIEEAYGYTF.